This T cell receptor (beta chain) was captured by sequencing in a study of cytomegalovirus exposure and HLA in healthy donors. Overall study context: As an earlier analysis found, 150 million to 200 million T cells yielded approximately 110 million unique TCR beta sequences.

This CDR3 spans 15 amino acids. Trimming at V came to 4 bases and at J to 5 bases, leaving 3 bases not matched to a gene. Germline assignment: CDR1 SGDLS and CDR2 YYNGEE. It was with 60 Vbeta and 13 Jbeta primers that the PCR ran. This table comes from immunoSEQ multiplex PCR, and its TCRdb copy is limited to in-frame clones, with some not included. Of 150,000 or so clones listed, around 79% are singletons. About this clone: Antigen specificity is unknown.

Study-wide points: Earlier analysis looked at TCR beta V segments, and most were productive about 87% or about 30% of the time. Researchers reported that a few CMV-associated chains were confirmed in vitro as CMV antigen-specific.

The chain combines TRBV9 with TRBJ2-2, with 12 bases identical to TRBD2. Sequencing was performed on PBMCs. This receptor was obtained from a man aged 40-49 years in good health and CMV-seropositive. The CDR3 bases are TGTGCCAGCAGCCTCGGGACTAGCGGGACCGGGGAGCTGTTTTTT. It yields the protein CASSLGTSGTGELFF. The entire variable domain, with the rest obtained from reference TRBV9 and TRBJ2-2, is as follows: DSGVTQTPKHLITATGQRVTLRCSPRSGDLSVYWYQQSLDQGLQFLIQYYNGEERAKGNILERFSAQQFPDLHSELNLSSLELGDSALYFCASSLGTSGTGELFFGEGSRLTVL.